Each of the 20 T cell receptor beta chains below was sequenced from the same sample in a study of PD-1 blockade in classical Hodgkin lymphoma (dated by TCRdb to about 2020). To prepare the library, the immunoSEQ multiplex PCR assay was applied. TCRdb retrieved this table from immuneACCESS and kept in-frame rearrangements only. Not all clones are present; in checked studies, unresolved V genes account for under half, and no reason is known for the remainder. The sample includes about 13,000 clones, with roughly 90% observed a single time. The top ten clonotypes cover more than 0.4% of the sample. The sample's time point, from its label and the paper: cycle 1 day 1 (C1D1), immediately before nivolumab initiation. Every trial patient had relapsed following autologous stem cell transplantation, and prior brentuximab vedotin exposure was what differed among cohorts A, B and C. Magnetic negative selection with a Miltenyi CD4+ T cell isolation kit was used to purify CD4+ T cells from thawed PBMCs.

Sequenced here: CD4+ T cells from blood, sampled at baseline. These receptors all come from a human donor with classical Hodgkin lymphoma.

CDR3 loop: CASSLNRGRVWDTEAFF. The CDR3 nucleotides read TGTGCCAGCAGCTTAAACAGGGGAAGGGTTTGGGACACTGAAGCTTTCTTT. This chain connects TRBV11-3 to TRBJ1-1, with TRBD1 identical over 7 bases. V trimming: 2 bases; J trimming: 3 bases; junction bases outside the gene matches: 12. Per the germline V gene, CDR1 is SGHNT and CDR2 is YENEEA. This CDR3 contains 17 residues.

The chain joins TRBV5-1 to TRBJ2-4; unclear D gene. The V gene lost 0 bases and the J gene lost 0 bases, with 7 bases spanning the gap. The CDR3 has 15 amino acids. Germline loops: CDR1 SGHRS, CDR2 YFSETQ. This CDR3 reads CASSLDLAAKNIQYF. CDR3 bases: TGCGCCAGCAGCTTGGACTTAGCAGCCAAAAACATTCAGTACTTC.

The rearrangement joins TRBV5-6 to TRBJ1-2, with 7 bases aligning to TRBD1. V shed 2 bases and J 2 bases; nucleotides not matched to a gene: 6. The CDR3 spans 15 residues. Looked up from germline, CDR1 is SGHDT and CDR2 is YYEEEE. The CDR3 loop is CASSFYGQENYGYTF. The DNA of the CDR3 is TGTGCCAGCAGCTTCTACGGACAGGAAAACTATGGCTACACCTTC.

This clone was seen just once. The V and J genes are TRBV5-6 and TRBJ2-5, with TRBD2 matching 7 bases. The V gene end was trimmed by 2 bases and the J gene end by 2 bases; junction bases not matched to a gene: 3. Germline V gene sequence: CDR1 SGHDT, CDR2 YYEEEE. The CDR3 has 14 residues. The CDR3, as DNA: TGTGCCAGCAGCTTAGCGGGGAGACAAGAGACCCAGTACTTC. It encodes CASSLAGRQETQYF.

The V and J genes are TRBV7-2 and TRBJ2-5; no firm D call. V lost 1 base and J lost 5, with 8 bases in between. This CDR3 spans 13 amino acids. CDR1 and CDR2 from the germline V gene are SGHTA and FQGNSA. CDR3 nucleotides: TGTGCCAGCAGCTTAGGTAGCAGGGAGACCCAGTACTTC. This encodes CASSLGSRETQYF.

The gene calls are TRBV4-1 and TRBJ1-4; D is possibly TRBD1 (5 bases). V was clipped by 1 base and J by 8 bases, with 17 bases between them. From germline, CDR1 is MGHRA and CDR2 YSYEKL. CDR3 length: 16 residues. Here the CDR3 reads CASSQVHGRVGEKLFF. The CDR3 DNA follows: TGCGCCAGCAGCCAAGTACACGGCAGGGTCGGCGAAAAACTGTTTTTT.

The chain links TRBV6-5 to TRBJ2-2; 8 nucleotides match TRBD1. Germline trimming cut 8 bases from V and 7 bases from J; bases unmatched to any gene: 9. This CDR3 is 14 amino acids long. The germline gives CDR1 MNHEY, CDR2 SVGAGI. The CDR3 loop is CASGRQGLYGELFF. The CDR3 DNA is TGTGCCAGCGGCCGACAGGGGCTATACGGGGAGCTGTTTTTT.

This rearrangement joins TRBV27 to TRBJ2-1, with TRBD2 identical over 13 bases. With 3 bases clipped from V and 4 bases from J, the junction kept 0 bases outside the gene matches. The CDR3 has 15 residues. The germline gives CDR1 MNHEY, CDR2 SMNVEV (reference sequence). The CDR3 DNA reads as TGTGCCAGCAGTTTGGGACTAGCGGGATACAATGAGCAGTTCTTC. This gives the protein CASSLGLAGYNEQFF.

The rearrangement uses TRBV10-3 and TRBJ2-3; 8 positions match TRBD1. V trimming: 5 bases; J trimming: 0 bases; junction bases outside the gene matches: 4. Germline lookup yields CDR1 ENHRY and CDR2 SYGVKD. The CDR3 covers 15 residues. For the CDR3, the DNA is TGTGCCATCAGTAACGGACAGGGAAGCACAGATACGCAGTATTTT. This codes for CAISNGQGSTDTQYF.

DNA of the CDR3: TGTGCCAGCAGTTTGGGTCTTAGCACAGATACGCAGTATTTT. It specifies CASSLGLSTDTQYF. The gene calls are TRBV27 and TRBJ2-3, with D hard to call. The CDR3 covers 14 residues. Germline V gene lookup returns CDR1 MNHEY and CDR2 SMNVEV (reference sequence). The ends were cut back, 3 bases at V and 0 bases at J, with 7 bases in the middle.

V is TRBV19 and J is TRBJ2-3; a possible D gene is TRBD2 (5 bases). From germline, CDR1 is LNHDA and CDR2 SQIVND (reference sequence). The V end lost 3 bases, the J end lost 6 bases, and 10 bases lay between the germline ends. CDR3 length equals 13 residues. The CDR3 DNA sequence: TGTGCCAGTAGTATGCCTAGCTTGGATACGCAGTATTTT. It codes for CASSMPSLDTQYF.

The chain uses TRBV25-1 and TRBJ2-1, with D hard to call. The germline V gene encodes CDR1 MGHDK and CDR2 SYGVNS. This CDR3 spans 13 amino acids. The V end was cut by 3 bases, the J end by 7 bases, with 10 bases between. This CDR3 is CASSEHHNNEQFF. CDR3 coding DNA: TGTGCCAGCAGTGAGCACCACAATAATGAGCAGTTCTTC.

This clone showed up just once. The CDR3 is CSVGAMGPPYEQYF. The DNA of the CDR3 is TGCAGCGTGGGGGCCATGGGACCGCCCTACGAGCAGTACTTC. The V call is TRBV29-1, the J call TRBJ2-7; a weak D match, TRBD1 (6 bases). Germline V gene lookup returns CDR1 SQVTM and CDR2 ANQGSEA. Trimming pared 6 bases from V and 2 bases from J, leaving 17 bases between. The CDR3 extends over 14 amino acids.

This sequence joins TRBV5-4 and TRBJ2-7, with D possibly matching TRBD2 (6 bases). Germline V lookup: CDR1 SGHNT, CDR2 YYREEE (reference sequence). V lost 0 bases and J 0 bases, leaving 13 bases between the germline ends. This CDR3 comprises 16 residues. The DNA of the CDR3 is TGTGCCAGCAGCTTGGGGGTAGCGGATAGCTCCTACGAGCAGTACTTC. Its protein is CASSLGVADSSYEQYF. The full variable domain, rest sourced from reference TRBV5-4 and TRBJ2-7, is ETGVTQSPTHLIKTRGQQVTLRCSSQSGHNTVSWYQQALGQGPQFIFQYYREEENGRGNFPPRFSGLQFPNYSSELNVNALELDDSALYLCASSLGVADSSYEQYFGPGTRLTVT.

The chain carries TRBV5-1 and TRBJ2-1; TRBD2 is a possible D gene (6 bases). The CDR3 runs to 16 residues. V was clipped by 5 bases and J by 0 bases, with 15 bases between them. Germline loops: CDR1 SGHRS, CDR2 YFSETQ. The CDR3 sequence is CASSNGGVGSYNEQFF. The CDR3 nucleotides read TGCGCCAGCAGTAACGGCGGGGTTGGCTCCTACAATGAGCAGTTCTTC.

In regard to this clone: This sample also contains other DNA sequences that code for the same CDR3. CDR3 bases: TGCGCCAGCAGCTTGGGGGCAGCCCAAGAGACCCAGTACTTC. Encoded protein: CASSLGAAQETQYF. V is TRBV5-1 and J is TRBJ2-5; D not resolved. Germline CDR1 is SGHRS and CDR2 is YFSETQ. The length of the CDR3 is 14 residues. Trimming took off 0 bases at V and 1 base at J, with 7 bases between the two ends.

The chain recombines TRBV6-1 with TRBJ1-6; D unclear. Trimming took 4 bases from V and 8 from J, leaving 9 bases between them. This CDR3 region has 13 residues. Germline-derived CDR1 and CDR2 are MNHNS and SASEGT. The CDR3 spells CASSGQVYSPLHF. As DNA, the CDR3 is TGTGCCAGCAGTGGGCAGGTATATTCACCCCTCCACTTT.

The chain has TRBV12-1 and TRBJ1-1; no check of the table's D call, TRBD1, against the DNA was made. TRBV12-1 is flagged as a pseudogene. CDR3 size: 15 residues. CDR3 coding DNA: TGTGCCAGCAGCTTCACAGGGTCGAAAAGCACTGAAGCTTTCTTT. This encodes CASSFTGSKSTEAFF.

The CDR3 sequence: CASSEIQGGGEAFF. The DNA for the CDR3 is TGTGCCAGCAGTGAAATCCAGGGGGGAGGTGAAGCTTTCTTT. V usage is TRBV2 and J usage is TRBJ1-1; 7 nucleotides align to TRBD1. Trimming at V came to 2 bases and at J to 7 bases, leaving 7 bases not matched to a gene. CDR1 and CDR2 from the germline V gene are SNHLY and FYNNEI. CDR3 length equals 14 residues.

The rearrangement links TRBV7-2 to TRBJ2-1, with 7 bases that match TRBD1. CDR1 SGHTA and CDR2 FQGNSA come from the germline V gene. This CDR3 is 13 amino acids long. With 1 base clipped from V and 9 bases from J, the junction kept 3 bases outside the gene matches. The CDR3 loop is CASSLDRDSEQFF. The CDR3 DNA is TGTGCCAGCAGCTTAGACAGGGACAGTGAGCAGTTCTTC.